Below, one T cell receptor beta chain is given with its context. The record originates from a study of blood T cells in healthy people across ages. Germline CDR1 is KGHDR and CDR2 is SFDVKD. This CDR3 has 15 amino acids. With 3 bases removed from V and 8 bases from J, the gap between germline ends came to 17 bases. Then a second PCR, running about 6 to 11 cycles, was carried out with a sample-barcoded 5' primer and a J-beta primer mix. TCRdb used MiXCR to reprocess the 5' RACE reads, holding one entry per CDR3 protein. The top ten hold roughly 2% of the sample, which has roughly 2 million distinct CDR3 sequences, roughly 52% seen once.

The sample was blood. The genes are TRBV24-1 and TRBJ2-3; TRBD1 is a possible D gene (5 bases). This TCR came from a middle-aged woman in good health. CDR3 DNA sequence: TGTGCCACCAGTGATCAGGGTAGGGTTCACGGTACGCAGTATTTT. This sequence encodes CATSDQGRVHGTQYF.